This T cell receptor (beta chain) was captured by sequencing in a study of neurological immune-mediated disorders (dated by TCRdb to the late 2010s). Study-wide context: Using UMI-based sequencing, the study compared peripheral blood TCR-beta repertoires from patients with HTLV-I-associated myelopathy (HAM/TSP), patients with multiple sclerosis, and healthy controls. The approximately 110 TCR-beta libraries included longitudinal samples, technical triplicates and paired sorted CD4+ and CD8+ T-cell subsets alongside PBMC samples. Longitudinal HAM/TSP and healthy donors had 3 time-points each (about 3-45 month intervals). The cohort included 60 to 70 subjects: approximately 14 with HAM/TSP, around 34 with multiple sclerosis, and around 20 healthy controls. What the research found in general, with its limitations: TCR clonal expansion was greatest in HAM/TSP patients and smallest in MS patients, who ranked below even healthy controls. No identical CDR3 amino acid sequences were found to be shared among expanded clones across subjects, suggesting that TCR-beta repertoires were private in all groups.

cDNA was synthesized by template-switch 5'RACE using a primer with a 10-nucleotide random unique molecular identifier that tagged each TCR transcript. Every sequencing run yielded over 200 million TCR-beta sequences covering 15-18 subjects. Total RNA was extracted with the RNeasy kit. TCR-beta VDJ regions were amplified with primers for the TCR constant region and the 5'RACE anchor, using the KAPA Real-time Library Amplification kit. Sample indexes and Illumina adaptors were added in a first PCR, after which library yield was increased in a second PCR. After purification with Ampure beads, the TCR product of roughly 650 bp was size-selected on a 2% E-gel SizeSelection system. Before pooling, library quality was assessed on a Bioanalyzer, concentration was determined with Qubit, and library quantification was performed with the Kapa Library Quantification kit. Libraries were sequenced paired-end 2 x 150 bp on an Illumina HiSeq 2500. To increase sequence diversity, roughly 24-31% phiX was spiked into each library pool. As for the authors' bioinformatics: The quality-filtered reads were processed with the UMI-based MiGEC pipeline, whose error correction step removed more than 80% of the raw TCR sequences. IMGT germline references were used for alignment of VDJ genes, and clonotypes were defined by a unique CDR3 amino acid sequence together with V-J genes. Clonal expansion, Shannon diversity, and CDR3 relatedness (CalcPairwiseDistances, ClusterSamples) were evaluated with VDJtools, and phylogenetic trees were built with CLCbio workbench. Clones with at least 8 unique UMIs were defined as expanded, with this threshold being based on coefficient-of-variation modelling across technical triplicates. Clones were called with MiXCR by TCRdb after fastp trimmed the public reads at Q25, and only in-frame beta chains were retained. Each record represents a unique CDR3 protein, reported with the most common genes and DNA among its rows. What appears here as the V and J calls and clone size reflects TCRdb's work, not the paper's. This sample comprises approximately 47,000 distinct CDR3 sequences, about 13% of them detected only once. The top ten clonotypes cover roughly 10% of the sample.

In light of the paper, this sample's time point label describes: longitudinal time-point 3. For the unsorted PBMC libraries, 2 million PBMCs were stored in RNAlater at -80 degrees C until RNA extraction and were used to generate the libraries. Peripheral blood underwent Ficoll-Hypaque density gradient centrifugation to isolate PBMCs, which were then cryopreserved in liquid nitrogen. This clonotype was seen many times. Its antigen is still unknown. Base quality data are lacking; no much larger clone is found one base away. The sequenced sample was PBMCs. The sequence was obtained from a male donor with HTLV-1-associated myelopathy (HAM/TSP).

The nucleotide sequence reads TGTGCCAGCAGTTTTAGCTCCTACGAGCAGTACTTC. The translation is CASSFSSYEQYF. The chain joins TRBV7-3 to TRBJ2-7; the D gene is not confidently resolved. V is clipped by 6 bases and J by 0 bases, and the sequence between their germline boundaries is 6 bases long. The CDR3 spans 12 residues, from the cysteine through the phenylalanine. CDR3 DNA is the only sequence kept; it has 36 bases, read in frame from the first base. The germline V gene gives CDR1 as SGHTA and CDR2 as FQGTGA. The reference TRBV7-3 and TRBJ2-7 proteins fill in what lies around the CDR3, so the full variable domain reads GAGVSQTPSNKVTEKGKYVELRCDPISGHTALYWYRQSLGQGPEFLIYFQGTGAADDSGLPNDRFFAVRPEGSVSTLKIQRTERGDSAVYLCASSFSSYEQYFGPGTRLTVT.